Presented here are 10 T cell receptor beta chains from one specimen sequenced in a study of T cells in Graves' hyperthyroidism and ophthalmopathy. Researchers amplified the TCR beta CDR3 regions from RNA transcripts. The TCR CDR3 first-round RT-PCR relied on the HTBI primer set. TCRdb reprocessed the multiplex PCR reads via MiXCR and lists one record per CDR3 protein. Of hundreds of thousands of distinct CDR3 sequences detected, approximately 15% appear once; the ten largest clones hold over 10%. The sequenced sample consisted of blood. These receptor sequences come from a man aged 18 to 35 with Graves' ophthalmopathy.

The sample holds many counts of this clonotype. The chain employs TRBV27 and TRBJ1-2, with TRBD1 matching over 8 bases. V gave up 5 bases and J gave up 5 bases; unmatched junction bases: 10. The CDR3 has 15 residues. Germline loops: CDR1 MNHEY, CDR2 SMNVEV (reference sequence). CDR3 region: CASSPSTGVGYGYTF. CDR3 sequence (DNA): TGTGCCAGCAGTCCATCGACAGGGGTTGGGTATGGCTACACCTTC.

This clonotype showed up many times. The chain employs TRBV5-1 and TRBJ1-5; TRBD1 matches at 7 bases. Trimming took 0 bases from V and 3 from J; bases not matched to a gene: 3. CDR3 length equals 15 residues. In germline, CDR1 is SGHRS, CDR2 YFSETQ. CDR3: CASSLGDSNNQPQHF. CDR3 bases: TGCGCCAGCAGCTTGGGGGACAGTAACAATCAGCCCCAGCATTTT.

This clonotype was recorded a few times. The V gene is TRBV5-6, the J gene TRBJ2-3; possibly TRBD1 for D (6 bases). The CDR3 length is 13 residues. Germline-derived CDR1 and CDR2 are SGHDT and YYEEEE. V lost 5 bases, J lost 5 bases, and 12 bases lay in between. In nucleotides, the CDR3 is TGTGCCAGCAGGGGGGCTGAGGGAGATACGCAGTATTTT. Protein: CASRGAEGDTQYF. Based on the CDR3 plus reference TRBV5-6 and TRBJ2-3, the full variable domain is DAGVTQSPTHLIKTRGQQVTLRCSPKSGHDTVSWYQQALGQGPQFIFQYYEEEERQRGNFPDRFSGHQFPNYSSELNVNALLLGDSALYLCASRGAEGDTQYFGPGTRLTVL.

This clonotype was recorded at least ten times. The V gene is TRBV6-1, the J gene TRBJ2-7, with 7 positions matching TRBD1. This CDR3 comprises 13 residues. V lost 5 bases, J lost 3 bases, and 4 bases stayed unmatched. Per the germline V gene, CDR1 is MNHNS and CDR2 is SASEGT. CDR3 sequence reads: CASSRDSNYEQYF. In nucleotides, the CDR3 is TGTGCCAGCAGTAGGGACAGTAACTACGAGCAGTACTTC.

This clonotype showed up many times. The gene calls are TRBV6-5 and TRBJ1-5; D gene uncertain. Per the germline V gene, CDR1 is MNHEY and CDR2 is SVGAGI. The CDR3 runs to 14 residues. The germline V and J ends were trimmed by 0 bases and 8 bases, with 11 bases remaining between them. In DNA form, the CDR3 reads TGTGCCAGCAGTTACTCGATGCAGGCGGAGCCCCAGCATTTT. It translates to CASSYSMQAEPQHF.

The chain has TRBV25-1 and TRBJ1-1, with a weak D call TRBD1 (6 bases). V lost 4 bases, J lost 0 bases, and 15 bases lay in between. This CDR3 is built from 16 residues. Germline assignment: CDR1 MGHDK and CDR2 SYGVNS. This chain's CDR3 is CASSVRGEYVNTEAFF. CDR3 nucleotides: TGTGCCAGCAGTGTTAGGGGGGAATATGTGAACACTGAAGCTTTCTTT.

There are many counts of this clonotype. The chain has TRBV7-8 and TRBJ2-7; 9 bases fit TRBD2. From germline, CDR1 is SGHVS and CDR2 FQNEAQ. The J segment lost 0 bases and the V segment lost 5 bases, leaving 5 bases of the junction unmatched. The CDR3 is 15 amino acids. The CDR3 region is CASSPKRGASYEQYF. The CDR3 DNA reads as TGTGCCAGCAGCCCGAAGCGGGGGGCCTCCTACGAGCAGTACTTC.

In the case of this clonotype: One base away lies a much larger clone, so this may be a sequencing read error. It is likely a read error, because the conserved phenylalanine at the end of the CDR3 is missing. CDR3 DNA: TGTGCCAGCAGTTACTCTCCCGACAGGGGTAACGAGCAGTACCTC. Amino acids: CASSYSPDRGNEQYL. This chain connects TRBV6-2 or TRBV6-3 to TRBJ2-7; 8 bases are shared with TRBD1. This CDR3 region has 15 residues. Germline V lookup: CDR1 MNHEY, CDR2 SVGEGT. The V and J ends lost 0 bases and 5 bases, in that order; junction bases with no gene match: 6.

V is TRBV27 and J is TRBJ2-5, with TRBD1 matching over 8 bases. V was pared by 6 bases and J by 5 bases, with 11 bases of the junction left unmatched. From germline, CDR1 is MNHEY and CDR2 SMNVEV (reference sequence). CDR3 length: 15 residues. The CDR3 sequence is CASRDQGALGETQYF. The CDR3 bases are TGTGCCAGCAGAGATCAGGGGGCACTCGGCGAGACCCAGTACTTC.

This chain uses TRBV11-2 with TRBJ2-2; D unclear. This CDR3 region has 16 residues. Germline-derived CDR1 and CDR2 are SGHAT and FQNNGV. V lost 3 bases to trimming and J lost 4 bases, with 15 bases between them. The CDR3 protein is CASSFRADPGTGELFF. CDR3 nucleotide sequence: TGTGCCAGCAGCTTCCGTGCGGACCCGGGCACCGGGGAGCTGTTTTTT.